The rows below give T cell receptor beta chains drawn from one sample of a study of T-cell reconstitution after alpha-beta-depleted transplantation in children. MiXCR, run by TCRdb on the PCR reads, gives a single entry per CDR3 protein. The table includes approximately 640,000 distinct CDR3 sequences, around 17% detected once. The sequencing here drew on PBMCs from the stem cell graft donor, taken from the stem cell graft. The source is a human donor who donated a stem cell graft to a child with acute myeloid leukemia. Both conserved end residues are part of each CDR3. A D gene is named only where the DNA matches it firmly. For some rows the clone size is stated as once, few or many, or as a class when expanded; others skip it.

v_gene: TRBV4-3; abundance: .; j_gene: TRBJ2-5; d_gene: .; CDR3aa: CASSQGYRTGRNSGQYF; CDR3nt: TGCGCCAGCAGCCAAGGCTACAGGACGGGTCGAAATTCTGGCCAGTACTTC
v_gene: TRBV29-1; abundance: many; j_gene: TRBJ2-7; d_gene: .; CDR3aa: CSVGRSTYEQYF; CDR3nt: TGCAGCGTTGGCAGGTCCACCTACGAGCAGTACTTC
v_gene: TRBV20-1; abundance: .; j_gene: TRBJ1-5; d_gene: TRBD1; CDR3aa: CSARGTGESQPQHF; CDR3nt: TGCAGTGCTAGGGGGACAGGGGAGAGTCAGCCCCAGCATTTT
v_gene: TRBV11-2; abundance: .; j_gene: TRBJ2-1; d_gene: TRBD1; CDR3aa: CASSPGQGADEQFF; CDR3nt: TGTGCCAGCAGCCCCGGACAGGGGGCGGATGAGCAGTTCTTC
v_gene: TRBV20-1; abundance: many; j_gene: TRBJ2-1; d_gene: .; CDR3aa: CSAAGAGSLYNEQFF; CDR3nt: TGCAGTGCTGCAGGGGCGGGATCCTTATACAATGAGCAGTTCTTC
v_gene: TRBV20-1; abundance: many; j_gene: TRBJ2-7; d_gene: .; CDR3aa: CSARPGVTYEQYF; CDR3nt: TGCAGTGCTAGGCCGGGAGTTACCTACGAGCAGTACTTC
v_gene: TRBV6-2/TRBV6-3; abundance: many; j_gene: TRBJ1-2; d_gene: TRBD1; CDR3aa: CASSRTDRANGYTF; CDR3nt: TGTGCCAGCAGCAGAACCGACAGGGCGAATGGCTACACCTTC
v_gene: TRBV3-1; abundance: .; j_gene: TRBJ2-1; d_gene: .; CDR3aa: CASSSRVQNINEQFF; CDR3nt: TGTGCCAGCAGCAGCCGGGTCCAGAATATCAATGAGCAGTTCTTC
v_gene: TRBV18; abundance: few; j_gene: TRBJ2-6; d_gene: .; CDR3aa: CASSPPKSTGANVLTF; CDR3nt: TGTGCCAGCTCACCACCTAAGTCAACTGGGGCCAACGTCCTGACTTTC
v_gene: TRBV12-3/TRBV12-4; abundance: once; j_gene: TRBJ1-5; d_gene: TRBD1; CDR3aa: CASSTGTGGVYSNQPQHF; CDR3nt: TGTGCCAGCAGTACCGGGACAGGGGGTGTTTATAGCAATCAGCCCCAGCATTTT
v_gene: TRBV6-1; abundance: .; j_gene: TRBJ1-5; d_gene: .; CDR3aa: CASSESGNNQPQHF; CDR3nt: TGTGCCAGCAGTGAATCAGGGAACAATCAGCCCCAGCATTTT
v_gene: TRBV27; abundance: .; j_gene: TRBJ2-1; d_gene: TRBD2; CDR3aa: CASSFGLAGGWSSYNEQFF; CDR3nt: TGTGCCAGCAGTTTCGGGCTAGCGGGGGGCTGGAGCTCCTACAATGAGCAGTTCTTC
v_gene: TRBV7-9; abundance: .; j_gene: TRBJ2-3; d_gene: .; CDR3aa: CASSGPRTSTDTQYF; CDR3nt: TGTGCCAGCAGCGGACCGAGGACTAGCACAGATACGCAGTATTTT
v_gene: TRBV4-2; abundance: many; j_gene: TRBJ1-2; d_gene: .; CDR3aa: CASSQNWAAGDGYTF; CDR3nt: TGTGCCAGCAGCCAAAATTGGGCTGCAGGGGATGGCTACACCTTC
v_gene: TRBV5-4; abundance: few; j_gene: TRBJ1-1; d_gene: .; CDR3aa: CASSLRGGGIIIGANTEAFF; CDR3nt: TGTGCCAGCAGCTTGAGGGGTGGGGGGATTATTATAGGAGCGAACACTGAAGCTTTCTTT
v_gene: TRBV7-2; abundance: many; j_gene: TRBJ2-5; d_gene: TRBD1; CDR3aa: CASSLAGQQETQYF; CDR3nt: TGTGCCAGCAGCTTAGCGGGACAGCAAGAGACCCAGTACTTC
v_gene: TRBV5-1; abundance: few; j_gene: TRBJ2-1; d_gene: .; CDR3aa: CASSLAGQGRYNEQFF; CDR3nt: TGCGCCAGCAGCTTGGCGGGGCAGGGGAGATACAATGAGCAGTTCTTC
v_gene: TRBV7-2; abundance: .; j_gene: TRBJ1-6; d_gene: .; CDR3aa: CASSSSGVPSPLHF; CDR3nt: TGTGCCAGCAGCTCCTCGGGGGTCCCCTCACCCCTCCACTTT
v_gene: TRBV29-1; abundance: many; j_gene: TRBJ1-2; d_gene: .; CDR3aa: CSVAETHLGYTF; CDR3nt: TGCAGCGTTGCAGAGACACACCTTGGCTACACCTTC
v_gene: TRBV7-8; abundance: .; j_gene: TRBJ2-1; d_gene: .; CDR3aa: CASSFDGHPYNEQFF; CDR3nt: TGTGCCAGCAGCTTCGACGGGCATCCTTACAATGAGCAGTTCTTC
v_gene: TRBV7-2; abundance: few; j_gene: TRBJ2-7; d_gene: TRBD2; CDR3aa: CASSLPSGAYEQYF; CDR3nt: TGTGCCAGCAGCTTACCTAGCGGGGCCTACGAGCAGTACTTC
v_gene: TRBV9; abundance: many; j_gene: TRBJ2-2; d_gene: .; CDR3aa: CASSVDEGRNTGELFF; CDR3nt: TGTGCCAGCAGCGTAGACGAAGGGCGGAACACCGGGGAGCTGTTTTTT
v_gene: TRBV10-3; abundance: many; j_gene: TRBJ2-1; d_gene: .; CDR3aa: CAISESGSSYNEQFF; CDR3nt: TGTGCCATCAGTGAGTCCGGCAGCTCCTACAATGAGCAGTTCTTC
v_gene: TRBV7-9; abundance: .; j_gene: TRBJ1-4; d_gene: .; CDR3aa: CASGTVDEKLFF; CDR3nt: TGTGCCAGCGGCACCGTAGATGAAAAACTGTTTTTT
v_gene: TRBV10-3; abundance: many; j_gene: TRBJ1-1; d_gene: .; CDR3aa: CAISREGDTEAFF; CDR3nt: TGTGCCATCAGTCGAGAGGGAGATACTGAAGCTTTCTTT
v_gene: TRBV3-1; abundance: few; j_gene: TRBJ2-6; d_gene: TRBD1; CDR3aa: CASRLLRDYVILKTGPGANVLTF; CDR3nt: TGTGCCAGCAGGCTACTGAGGGATTACGTGATTCTCAAGACAGGGCCTGGGGCCAACGTCCTGACTTTC
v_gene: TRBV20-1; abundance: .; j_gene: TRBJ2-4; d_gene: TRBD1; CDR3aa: CSARDRGWDIQYF; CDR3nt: TGCAGTGCTAGAGACAGGGGGTGGGACATTCAGTACTTC
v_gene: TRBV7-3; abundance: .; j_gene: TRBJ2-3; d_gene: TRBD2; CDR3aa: CASSYGTSGDSDTQYF; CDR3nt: TGTGCCAGCAGCTACGGGACTAGCGGGGACTCAGATACGCAGTATTTT
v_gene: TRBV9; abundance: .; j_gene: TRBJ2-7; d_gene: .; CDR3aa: CASSVAHSYEQYF; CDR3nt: TGTGCCAGCAGCGTAGCTCATTCCTACGAGCAGTACTTC
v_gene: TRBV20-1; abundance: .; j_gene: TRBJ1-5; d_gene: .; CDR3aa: CSASWSVNQPQHF; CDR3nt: TGCAGTGCTAGTTGGTCAGTTAATCAGCCCCAGCATTTT
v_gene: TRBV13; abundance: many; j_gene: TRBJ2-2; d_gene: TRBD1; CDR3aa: CASSPGQGHTGELFF; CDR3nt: TGTGCCAGCAGCCCGGGACAGGGCCACACCGGGGAGCTGTTTTTT
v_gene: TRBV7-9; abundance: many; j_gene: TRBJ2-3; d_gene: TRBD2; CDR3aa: CASSLGEGTSADTQYF; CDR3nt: TGTGCCAGCAGCTTAGGGGAGGGGACGTCCGCAGATACGCAGTATTTT
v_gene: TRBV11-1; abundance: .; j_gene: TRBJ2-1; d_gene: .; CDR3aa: CASSSSRGGLDEQFF; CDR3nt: TGTGCCAGCAGCTCTTCCAGGGGCGGGTTGGATGAGCAGTTCTTC
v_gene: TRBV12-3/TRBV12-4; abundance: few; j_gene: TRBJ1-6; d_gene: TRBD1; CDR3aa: CASRGQATTPLHF; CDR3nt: TGTGCCAGCAGGGGACAGGCCACTACGCCCCTCCACTTT
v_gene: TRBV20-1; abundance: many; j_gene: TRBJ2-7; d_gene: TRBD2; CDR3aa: CSATDSATSGAGDEQYF; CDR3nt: TGCAGTGCTACCGACAGTGCGACTAGCGGGGCCGGGGACGAGCAGTACTTC
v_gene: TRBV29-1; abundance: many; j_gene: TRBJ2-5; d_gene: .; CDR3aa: CSVRSGEETQYF; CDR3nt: TGCAGCGTTCGTAGCGGAGAAGAGACCCAGTACTTC
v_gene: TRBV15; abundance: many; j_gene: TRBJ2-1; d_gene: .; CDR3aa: CATSRYYNEQFF; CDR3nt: TGTGCCACCAGCAGATACTACAATGAGCAGTTCTTC
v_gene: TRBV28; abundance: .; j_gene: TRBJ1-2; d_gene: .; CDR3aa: CASSTVGVRSANYGYTF; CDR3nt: TGTGCCAGCAGCACGGTTGGGGTCCGGTCGGCTAACTATGGCTACACCTTC
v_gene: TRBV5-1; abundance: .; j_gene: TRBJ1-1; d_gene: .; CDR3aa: CASTLGRGEWSGTEAFF; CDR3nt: TGCGCCAGCACCCTGGGGCGGGGGGAGTGGTCGGGCACTGAAGCTTTCTTT
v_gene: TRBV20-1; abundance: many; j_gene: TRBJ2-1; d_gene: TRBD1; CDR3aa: CSADRGLEQFF; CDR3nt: TGCAGTGCCGACAGGGGCTTGGAGCAGTTCTTC
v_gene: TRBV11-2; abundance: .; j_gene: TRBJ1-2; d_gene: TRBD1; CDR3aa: CASSLDMGTGRDYGYTF; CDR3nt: TGTGCCAGCAGCTTAGATATGGGGACAGGGCGGGACTATGGCTACACCTTC
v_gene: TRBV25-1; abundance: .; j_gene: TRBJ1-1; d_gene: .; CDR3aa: CASSPAFMNSEAFF; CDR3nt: TGTGCCAGCAGCCCCGCTTTCATGAACTCTGAAGCTTTCTTT
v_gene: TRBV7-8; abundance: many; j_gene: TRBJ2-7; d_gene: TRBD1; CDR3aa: CASSLDRGLYEQYF; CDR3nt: TGTGCCAGCAGCTTGGACAGGGGGCTCTACGAGCAGTACTTC
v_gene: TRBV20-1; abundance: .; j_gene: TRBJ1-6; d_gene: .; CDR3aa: CSARRESSYNSPLHF; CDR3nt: TGCAGTGCTAGGCGAGAAAGCTCCTATAATTCACCCCTCCACTTT
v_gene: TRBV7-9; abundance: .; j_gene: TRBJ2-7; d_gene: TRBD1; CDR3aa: CASSPDRLREQYF; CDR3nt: TGTGCCAGCAGTCCGGACAGGCTCCGCGAGCAGTACTTC
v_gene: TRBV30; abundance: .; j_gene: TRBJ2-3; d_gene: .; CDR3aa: CAWSRGGSTDTQYF; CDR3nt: TGTGCCTGGAGTAGGGGGGGGAGCACAGATACGCAGTATTTT
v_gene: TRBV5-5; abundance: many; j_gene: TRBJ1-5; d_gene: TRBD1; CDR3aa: CASSRQGSGQPQHF; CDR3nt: TGTGCCAGCAGTCGACAGGGATCTGGTCAGCCCCAGCATTTT
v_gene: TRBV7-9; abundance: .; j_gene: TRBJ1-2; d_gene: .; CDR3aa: CASSVGNGYTF; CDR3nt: TGTGCCAGCAGTGTGGGGAATGGCTACACCTTC
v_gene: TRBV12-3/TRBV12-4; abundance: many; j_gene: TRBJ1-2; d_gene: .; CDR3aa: CASRGGYGYTF; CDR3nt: TGTGCCAGCAGGGGTGGCTATGGCTACACCTTC
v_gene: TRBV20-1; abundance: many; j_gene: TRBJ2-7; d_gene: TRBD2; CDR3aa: CSARDRSQAGLTYEQYF; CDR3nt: TGCAGTGCTAGAGATCGGTCCCAAGCGGGACTTACCTACGAGCAGTACTTC
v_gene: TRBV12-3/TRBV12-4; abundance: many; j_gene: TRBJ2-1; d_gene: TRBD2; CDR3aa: CASSLDLRGSPEQFF; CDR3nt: TGTGCCAGCAGTTTAGACTTGCGGGGGTCACCTGAGCAGTTCTTC
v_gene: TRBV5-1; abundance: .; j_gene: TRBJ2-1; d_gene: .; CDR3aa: CASSLRVEARGNYNEQFF; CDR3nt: TGCGCCAGCAGCTTGAGGGTCGAGGCCCGTGGAAACTACAATGAGCAGTTCTTC
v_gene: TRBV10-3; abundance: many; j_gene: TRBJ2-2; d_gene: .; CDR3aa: CAISESGYTGELFF; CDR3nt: TGTGCCATCAGTGAGTCTGGCTACACCGGGGAGCTGTTTTTT
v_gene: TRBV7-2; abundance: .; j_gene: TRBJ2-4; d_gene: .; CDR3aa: CASSFGGAGNIQYF; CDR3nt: TGTGCCAGCAGCTTTGGGGGGGCAGGAAACATTCAGTACTTC
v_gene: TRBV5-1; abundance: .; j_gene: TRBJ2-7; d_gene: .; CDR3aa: CASSPQGVAYEQYF; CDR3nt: TGCGCCAGCAGCCCTCAGGGAGTTGCCTACGAGCAGTACTTC
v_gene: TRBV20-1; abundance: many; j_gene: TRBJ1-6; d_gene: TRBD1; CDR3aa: CSARPGQGNSPLHF; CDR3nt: TGCAGTGCTAGGCCGGGACAGGGAAATTCACCCCTCCACTTT
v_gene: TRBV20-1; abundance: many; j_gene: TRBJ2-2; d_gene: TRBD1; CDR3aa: CSARGTGNTGELFF; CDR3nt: TGCAGTGCTAGGGGGACAGGGAACACCGGGGAGCTGTTTTTT